One and the same sample provided the 26 T cell receptor beta chains below, sequenced in a study of PD-L1 blockade in urothelial cancer. Time point indicated: pretreatment peripheral blood. Generated by immunoSEQ multiplex PCR, the TCRdb table keeps only in-frame clones and is missing some. The sample holds 48,000 or so clones, roughly 85% seen once. This specimen was PBMCs, taken around atezolizumab (anti-PD-L1) treatment. The origin of the receptors is an older woman with urothelial cancer.

CDR3 sequence reads: CASSNQQGARTEAFF. CDR3 DNA sequence: TGTGCCAGCAGTAATCAACAGGGGGCGCGGACTGAAGCTTTCTTT. The chain employs TRBV27 and TRBJ1-1, with TRBD1 identical over 9 bases. The germline CDR1 and CDR2 sequences are MNHEY and SMNVEV (reference sequence). CDR3 size: 15 residues. The ends lost 5 bases at V and 5 bases at J; junction bases unmatched: 9.

V gene TRBV29-1 combines with J gene TRBJ1-2, with 8 positions matching TRBD1. The germline V gene encodes CDR1 SQVTM and CDR2 ANQGSEA. This CDR3 is 14 amino acids long. The trim removed 6 bases at V and 3 bases at J, leaving 9 bases unmatched. CDR3 sequence: CSVRRTGIDYGYTF. CDR3 in DNA: TGCAGCGTCCGAAGGACAGGGATTGACTATGGCTACACCTTC. The full variable domain, completed using reference TRBV29-1 and TRBJ1-2, is SAVISQKPSRDICQRGTSLTIQCQVDSQVTMMFWYRQQPGQSLTLIATANQGSEATYESGFVIDKFPISRPNLTFSTLTVSNMSPEDSSIYLCSVRRTGIDYGYTFGSGTRLTVV.

CDR3 residues: CASSVAMVQGLANFNTGELFF. The CDR3, as DNA: TGTGCCAGCAGCGTAGCTATGGTCCAGGGACTAGCGAACTTTAACACCGGGGAGCTGTTTTTT. V and J are TRBV9 and TRBJ2-2, with TRBD2 identical over 10 bases. V dropped 0 bases and J dropped 2; count of bases not matched to a gene: 16. Germline CDR1 SGDLS, CDR2 YYNGEE. The CDR3 spans 21 residues.

The chain has TRBV27 and TRBJ2-1, with TRBD2 as a possible D gene (7 bases). Germline values: CDR1 MNHEY, CDR2 SMNVEV (reference sequence). V gave up 5 bases and J gave up 8 bases, with 13 bases separating them. The CDR3 extends over 13 amino acids. CDR3 in amino acids: CASSLGGVYEQFF. Written as DNA, the CDR3 is TGTGCCAGCAGTCTAGGGGGGGTATATGAGCAGTTCTTC.

Only one count was recorded for this clone. This chain joins TRBV7-9 and TRBJ2-2; 13 nucleotides match TRBD2. The junction had 5 bases not matched to a gene; V was cut back by 11 bases and J by 2 bases. In germline, CDR1 is SEHNR, CDR2 FQNEAQ (reference sequence). CDR3 length: 15 residues. CDR3 coding DNA: TGTGCCGGTGGACTAGCGGGAGACAACACCGGGGAGCTGTTTTTT. This sequence encodes CAGGLAGDNTGELFF.

V usage is TRBV28 and J usage is TRBJ2-7; tentatively, D is TRBD1 (6 bases). The germline V gene encodes CDR1 MDHEN and CDR2 SYDVKM. V gave up 5 bases and J gave up 2 bases, with 13 bases separating them. The length of the CDR3 is 14 residues. The CDR3 loop reads CASSNRDNAYEQYF. CDR3 in DNA: TGTGCCAGCAGTAACCGGGACAATGCCTACGAGCAGTACTTC. The full variable domain, its missing parts supplied by reference TRBV28 and TRBJ2-7, is DVKVTQSSRYLVKRTGEKVFLECVQDMDHENMFWYRQDPGLGLRLIYFSYDVKMKEKGDIPEGYSVSREKKERFSLILESASTNQTSMYLCASSNRDNAYEQYFGPGTRLTVT.

This chain uses TRBV4-3 with TRBJ2-3; 9 bases map to TRBD1. The CDR3 is made up of 15 amino acids. The V gene end was trimmed by 1 base and the J gene end by 5 bases; junction bases not matched to a gene: 4. Per germline, CDR1 LGHNA and CDR2 YSLEER. CDR3: CASSQADRGVDTQYF. The CDR3 coding sequence is TGCGCCAGCAGCCAAGCGGACAGGGGAGTAGATACGCAGTATTTT.

The CDR3 DNA reads as TGTGCCAGTAGCCCTGGACTAGCGGGGGGCCTGACCAGCTACAATGAGCAGTTCTTC. This encodes CASSPGLAGGLTSYNEQFF. The rearrangement links TRBV19 to TRBJ2-1; 14 bases agree with TRBD2. CDR3 length: 19 amino acids. Looked up from germline, CDR1 is LNHDA and CDR2 is SQIVND (reference sequence). Trimming took 6 bases from V and 3 from J; bases not matched to a gene: 13.

The chain combines TRBV7-3 with TRBJ1-5; 8 bases are a match to TRBD1. CDR1 is SGHTA and CDR2 is FQGTGA in the germline V gene. The CDR3 runs to 15 residues. V lost 6 bases, J lost 3 bases, and 7 bases stayed unmatched. CDR3 nucleotide sequence: TGTGCCAGCAGTCGTGGACAGGGACTCAATCAGCCCCAGCATTTT. Translated: CASSRGQGLNQPQHF. The entire variable domain, with the rest obtained from reference TRBV7-3 and TRBJ1-5, is as follows: GAGVSQTPSNKVTEKGKYVELRCDPISGHTALYWYRQSLGQGPEFLIYFQGTGAADDSGLPNDRFFAVRPEGSVSTLKIQRTERGDSAVYLCASSRGQGLNQPQHFGDGTRLSIL.

CDR3 protein: CASSLESGLARDTQYF. The CDR3 DNA follows: TGTGCCAGCAGCTTAGAATCCGGACTAGCTAGAGATACGCAGTATTTT. The chain carries TRBV11-2 and TRBJ2-3, with 8 bases aligning to TRBD2. V was pared by 0 bases and J by 5 bases, with 7 bases of the junction left unmatched. Germline assignment: CDR1 SGHAT and CDR2 FQNNGV. The CDR3 is 16 amino acids.

This clone was picked up one time. J is TRBJ2-1 and V is TRBV18; D uncertain. Germline V gene sequence: CDR1 KGHSH, CDR2 LQKENI. V shed 3 bases and J shed 3 bases, with 6 bases lying between them. The CDR3 contains 13 residues. Written as DNA, the CDR3 is TGTGCCAGCTCACCGTACAGCTACAATGAGCAGTTCTTC. Translating gives CASSPYSYNEQFF.

The J gene is TRBJ1-2, the V gene TRBV4-3; 7 positions match TRBD1. V lost 4 bases to trimming and J lost 3 bases; unmatched junction nucleotides: 8. Per germline, CDR1 LGHNA and CDR2 YSLEER. There are 15 residues in the CDR3. Written as DNA, the CDR3 is TGCGCCAGCAGCCTAAACAGGGGTTTTGACTATGGCTACACCTTC. Protein product: CASSLNRGFDYGYTF.

This clone was seen once. The V call is TRBV7-2, the J call TRBJ1-2, with 8 bases matching TRBD1. V was clipped by 5 bases and J by 3 bases; unmatched bases: 8. Germline V gives CDR1 SGHTA, CDR2 FQGNSA. This CDR3 spans 15 amino acids. The CDR3 loop reads CASSLRQGTHYGYTF. CDR3 nucleotide sequence: TGTGCCAGCAGCCTACGACAGGGGACCCACTATGGCTACACCTTC.

This chain uses TRBV14 with TRBJ2-7; a weak D match, TRBD2 (7 bases). Trimming took 4 bases from V and 4 from J, leaving 20 bases between them. The CDR3 runs 16 residues. Germline CDR1 SGHDN, CDR2 FVKESK. CDR3 coding DNA: TGTGCCAGCAGCCCGAGAGGGGGGAGGGCTTGGTACGAGCAGTACTTC. It encodes CASSPRGGRAWYEQYF.

V gene TRBV12-5 combines with J gene TRBJ2-7; 10 nucleotides align to TRBD1. The CDR3 is made up of 16 amino acids. The V and J ends lost 2 bases and 4 bases, in that order; junction bases with no gene match: 8. Germline V lookup: CDR1 LGHNT, CDR2 FRNRAP. The CDR3 bases are TGTGCTAGTGGTTTGAGGACCGGGACAGGGGCTTACGAGCAGTACTTC. It yields the protein CASGLRTGTGAYEQYF. Filled out from reference TRBV12-5 and TRBJ2-7, the complete variable domain reads DARVTQTPRHKVTEMGQEVTMRCQPILGHNTVFWYRQTMMQGLELLAYFRNRAPLDDSGMPKDRFSAEMPDATLATLKIQPSEPRDSAVYFCASGLRTGTGAYEQYFGPGTRLTVT.

The gene calls are TRBV6-6 and TRBJ2-2; 8 bases align to TRBD2. Per germline, CDR1 MNHNY and CDR2 SVGAGI (reference sequence). V lost 5 bases, J lost 4 bases, and 9 bases stayed unmatched. The CDR3 covers 16 residues. In DNA, the CDR3 is TGTGCCAGCAGTAGCCGACTAGCGCAGGGCACCGGGGAGCTGTTTTTT. Translating gives CASSSRLAQGTGELFF.

The rearrangement uses TRBV27 and TRBJ1-5; 10 bases agree with TRBD1. CDR1 is MNHEY, CDR2 SMNVEV, per germline (reference sequence). V was pared by 6 bases and J by 3 bases, with 5 bases of the junction left unmatched. CDR3 length: 15 residues. This CDR3 reads CASSTGTGANQPQHF. The CDR3 bases are TGTGCCAGCAGCACCGGGACAGGGGCCAATCAGCCCCAGCATTTT.

The chain combines TRBV5-4 with TRBJ2-7, with D possibly matching TRBD1 (6 bases). This CDR3 has 14 amino acids. Germline assignment: CDR1 SGHNT and CDR2 YYREEE (reference sequence). V was pared by 0 bases and J by 0 bases, with 7 bases between. As DNA, the CDR3 is TGTGCCAGCAGCTTGGGGGGGCTCTCCTACGAGCAGTACTTC. Translation gives CASSLGGLSYEQYF.

The table lists this clone with a count of one. The chain employs TRBV4-3 and TRBJ1-2; D is perhaps TRBD1 (5 bases). Trimming removed 9 bases from V and 7 bases from J, with 15 bases in between. CDR3 length: 12 amino acids. CDR1 is LGHNA, CDR2 YSLEER, per germline. The CDR3: CASGRGAGGYTF. CDR3 DNA sequence: TGCGCCAGTGGGAGGGGTGCTGGTGGCTACACCTTC.

The genes are TRBV18 and TRBJ2-3, with TRBD2 identical over 7 bases. This CDR3 has 17 amino acids. Germline CDR1 KGHSH, CDR2 LQKENI. Unmatched junction bases numbered 6, after V lost 0 bases and J lost 0 bases. The CDR3 sequence is CASSPPRGEESTDTQYF. For the CDR3, the DNA is TGTGCCAGCTCACCACCCCGGGGGGAGGAGAGCACAGATACGCAGTATTTT.

This chain connects TRBV9 to TRBJ2-1; D is unclear. In germline, CDR1 is SGDLS, CDR2 YYNGEE. V was pared by 0 bases and J by 6 bases, with 10 bases between. CDR3 length: 14 amino acids. The CDR3 DNA follows: TGTGCCAGCAGCGTAGAGCAACGGTTCAATGAGCAGTTCTTC. The encoded protein is CASSVEQRFNEQFF. The entire variable domain, with the rest obtained from reference TRBV9 and TRBJ2-1, is as follows: DSGVTQTPKHLITATGQRVTLRCSPRSGDLSVYWYQQSLDQGLQFLIQYYNGEERAKGNILERFSAQQFPDLHSELNLSSLELGDSALYFCASSVEQRFNEQFFGPGTRLTVL.

In this sample, this clone turned up a few times. CDR3 protein: CASTSRRGYNEQFF. The DNA of the CDR3 is TGTGCCAGCACGTCGAGAAGAGGCTACAATGAGCAGTTCTTC. V is TRBV6-5 and J is TRBJ2-1; D is undetermined. The CDR3 extends over 14 amino acids. Trimming took off 7 bases at V and 3 bases at J, with 13 bases between the two ends. Germline V gives CDR1 MNHEY, CDR2 SVGAGI.

The chain has TRBV7-7 and TRBJ2-1; 8 bases agree with TRBD2. The CDR3 runs to 17 residues. The germline CDR1 and CDR2 sequences are SSHAT and FNYEAQ (reference sequence). V shed 2 bases, J shed 3 bases, and the junction held 9 bases outside the gene matches. The CDR3: CASSLRTGGMGYNEQFF. In DNA form, the CDR3 reads TGTGCCAGCAGCTTACGAACGGGAGGGATGGGCTACAATGAGCAGTTCTTC.

The chain employs TRBV19 and TRBJ2-5; tentative D call: TRBD1 (5 bases). Trimming took 6 bases from V and 4 from J, leaving 12 bases between them. The CDR3 runs 13 residues. CDR1 is LNHDA, CDR2 SQIVND, per germline (reference sequence). This CDR3 reads CASRGKGRETQYF. CDR3 nucleotide sequence: TGTGCCAGTAGGGGAAAGGGGCGAGAGACCCAGTACTTC. Looking up the rest from reference TRBV19 and TRBJ2-5 gives the full variable domain: DGGITQSPKYLFRKEGQNVTLSCEQNLNHDAMYWYRQDPGQGLRLIYYSQIVNDFQKGDIAEGYSVSREKKESFPLTVTSAQKNPTAFYLCASRGKGRETQYFGPGTRLLVL.

The chain recombines TRBV5-1 with TRBJ1-1; D is undetermined. CDR3 size: 16 residues. Germline V gene lookup returns CDR1 SGHRS and CDR2 YFSETQ. V lost 4 bases, J lost 3 bases, and 19 bases lay in between. The CDR3 region has the DNA TGCGCCAGCAGCCTCGACGGATTTGGGAGGTACACTGAAGCTTTCTTT. Its protein product is CASSLDGFGRYTEAFF. The full variable domain, completed using reference TRBV5-1 and TRBJ1-1, is KAGVTQTPRYLIKTRGQQVTLSCSPISGHRSVSWYQQTPGQGLQFLFEYFSETQRNKGNFPGRFSGRQFSNSRSEMNVSTLELGDSALYLCASSLDGFGRYTEAFFGQGTRLTVV.

This rearrangement joins TRBV6-1 to TRBJ2-5; 9 bases align to TRBD1. There are 13 residues in the CDR3. Germline CDR1 reads MNHNS; CDR2 reads SASEGT. V dropped 6 bases and J dropped 4; count of bases not matched to a gene: 3. The CDR3 reads CASRGQGRETQYF. The CDR3 DNA follows: TGTGCCAGCAGGGGACAGGGAAGAGAGACCCAGTACTTC.